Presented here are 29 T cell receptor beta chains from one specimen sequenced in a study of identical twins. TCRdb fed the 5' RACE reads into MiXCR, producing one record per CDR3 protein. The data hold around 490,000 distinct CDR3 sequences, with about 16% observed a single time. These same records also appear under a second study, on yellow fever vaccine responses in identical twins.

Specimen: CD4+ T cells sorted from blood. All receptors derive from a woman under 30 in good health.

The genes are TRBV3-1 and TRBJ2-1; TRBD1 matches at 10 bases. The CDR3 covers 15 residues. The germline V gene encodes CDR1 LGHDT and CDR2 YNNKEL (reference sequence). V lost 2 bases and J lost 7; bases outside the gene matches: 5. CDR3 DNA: TGTGCCAGCAGCCAACCCGGGACAGGGGAGAATGAGCAGTTCTTC. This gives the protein CASSQPGTGENEQFF.

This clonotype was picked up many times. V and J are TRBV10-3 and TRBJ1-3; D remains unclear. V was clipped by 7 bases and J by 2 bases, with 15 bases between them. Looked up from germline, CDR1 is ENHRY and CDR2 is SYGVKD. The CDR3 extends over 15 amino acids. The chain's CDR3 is CAITPSHPAGNTIYF. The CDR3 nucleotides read TGTGCCATCACCCCTTCCCATCCTGCTGGAAACACCATATATTTT.

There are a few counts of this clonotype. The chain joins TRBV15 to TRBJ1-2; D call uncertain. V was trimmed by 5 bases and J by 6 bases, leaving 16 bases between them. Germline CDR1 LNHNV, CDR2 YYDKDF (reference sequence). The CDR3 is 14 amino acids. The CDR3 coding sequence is TGTGCCACCAGCTCCATGGGCCTTAGGGATGGCTACACCTTC. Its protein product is CATSSMGLRDGYTF.

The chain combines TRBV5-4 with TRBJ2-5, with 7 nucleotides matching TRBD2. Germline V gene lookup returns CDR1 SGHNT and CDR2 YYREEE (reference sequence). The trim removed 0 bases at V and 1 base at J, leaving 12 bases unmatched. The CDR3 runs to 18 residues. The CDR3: CASSLGDSAGSAQETQYF. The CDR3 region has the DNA TGTGCCAGCAGCTTGGGAGATTCAGCGGGGTCCGCCCAAGAGACCCAGTACTTC.

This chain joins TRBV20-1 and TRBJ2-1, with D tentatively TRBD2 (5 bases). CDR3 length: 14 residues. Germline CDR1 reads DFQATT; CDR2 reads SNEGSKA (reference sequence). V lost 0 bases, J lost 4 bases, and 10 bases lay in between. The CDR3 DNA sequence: TGCAGTGCTAGAGATCGGGAACGGTACAATGAGCAGTTCTTC. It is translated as CSARDRERYNEQFF.

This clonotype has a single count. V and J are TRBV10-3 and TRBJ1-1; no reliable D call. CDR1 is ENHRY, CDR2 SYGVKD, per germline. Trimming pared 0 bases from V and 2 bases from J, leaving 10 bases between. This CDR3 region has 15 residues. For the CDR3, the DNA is TGTGCCATCAGTGAGTCGGCAGAGATTAACACTGAAGCTTTCTTT. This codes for CAISESAEINTEAFF.

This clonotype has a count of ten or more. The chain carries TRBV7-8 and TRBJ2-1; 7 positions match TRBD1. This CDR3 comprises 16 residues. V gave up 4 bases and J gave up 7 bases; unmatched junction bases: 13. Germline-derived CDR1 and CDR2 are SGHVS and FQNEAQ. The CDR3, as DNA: TGTGCCAGCAGCTCGCCGTACCGGGACAGATATAATGAGCAGTTCTTC. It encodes CASSSPYRDRYNEQFF.

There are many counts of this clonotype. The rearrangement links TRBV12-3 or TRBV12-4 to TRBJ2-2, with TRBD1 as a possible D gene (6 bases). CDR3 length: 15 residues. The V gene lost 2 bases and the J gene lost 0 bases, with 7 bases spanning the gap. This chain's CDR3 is CASSLWGPNTGELFF. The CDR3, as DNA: TGTGCCAGCAGTTTATGGGGGCCGAACACCGGGGAGCTGTTTTTT.

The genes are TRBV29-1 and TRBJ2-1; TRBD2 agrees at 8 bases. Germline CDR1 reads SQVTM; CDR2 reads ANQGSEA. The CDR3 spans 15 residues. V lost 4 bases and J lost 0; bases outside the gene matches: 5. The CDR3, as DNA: TGCAGCGTTGTTAAAGCGGGAGTCTCCTACAATGAGCAGTTCTTC. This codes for CSVVKAGVSYNEQFF.

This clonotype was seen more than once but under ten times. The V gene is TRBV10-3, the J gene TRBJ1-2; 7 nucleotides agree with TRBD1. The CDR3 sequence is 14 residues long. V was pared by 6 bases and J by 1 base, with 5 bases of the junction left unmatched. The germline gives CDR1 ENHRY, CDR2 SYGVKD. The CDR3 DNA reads TGTGCCATCAGCGCCGGGACAGATAACTATGGCTACACCTTC. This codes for CAISAGTDNYGYTF.

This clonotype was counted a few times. CDR3 bases: TGTGCCAGCAGCCGGGGACAGCAATCTGGGGCCAACGTCCTGACTTTC. As protein: CASSRGQQSGANVLTF. V and J are TRBV3-1 and TRBJ2-6, with 7 bases identical to TRBD1. The V gene's germline CDR1 is LGHDT and CDR2 YNNKEL (reference sequence). The CDR3 covers 16 residues. With V trimmed by 4 bases and J by 1 base, 4 bases remained unmatched.

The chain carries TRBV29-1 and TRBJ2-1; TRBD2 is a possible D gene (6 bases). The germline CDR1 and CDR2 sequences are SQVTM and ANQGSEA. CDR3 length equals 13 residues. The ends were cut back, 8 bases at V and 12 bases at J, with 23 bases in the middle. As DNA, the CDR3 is TGCAGCCTTGTGGGCAACGGGGGAAAGGGGCAGTTCTTC. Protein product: CSLVGNGGKGQFF.

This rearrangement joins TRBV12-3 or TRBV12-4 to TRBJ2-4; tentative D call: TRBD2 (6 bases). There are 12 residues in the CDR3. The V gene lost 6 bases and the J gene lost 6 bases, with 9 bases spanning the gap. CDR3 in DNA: TGTGCCAGCAGCTGGGAGGTAAACATTCAGTACTTC. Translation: CASSWEVNIQYF.

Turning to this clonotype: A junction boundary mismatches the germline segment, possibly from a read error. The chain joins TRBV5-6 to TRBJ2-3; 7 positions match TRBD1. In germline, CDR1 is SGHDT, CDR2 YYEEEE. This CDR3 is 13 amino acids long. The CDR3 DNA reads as TGTGCCAGCAGTTTGGACAGGCGAGATACGCAGTATTTT. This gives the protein CASSLDRRDTQYF.

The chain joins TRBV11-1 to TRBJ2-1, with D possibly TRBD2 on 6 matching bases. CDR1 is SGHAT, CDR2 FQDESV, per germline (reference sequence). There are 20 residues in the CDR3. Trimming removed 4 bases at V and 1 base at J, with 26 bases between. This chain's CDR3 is CASSSRRVGSPWGSYNEQFF. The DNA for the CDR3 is TGTGCCAGCAGCTCAAGGAGGGTCGGTAGCCCCTGGGGATCCTACAATGAGCAGTTCTTC.

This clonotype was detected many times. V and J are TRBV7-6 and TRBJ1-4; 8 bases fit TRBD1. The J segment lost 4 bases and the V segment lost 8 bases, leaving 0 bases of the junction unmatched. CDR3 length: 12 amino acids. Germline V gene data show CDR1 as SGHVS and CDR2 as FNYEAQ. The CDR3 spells CASGQGNEKLFF. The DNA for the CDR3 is TGTGCCAGCGGACAGGGTAATGAAAAACTGTTTTTT.

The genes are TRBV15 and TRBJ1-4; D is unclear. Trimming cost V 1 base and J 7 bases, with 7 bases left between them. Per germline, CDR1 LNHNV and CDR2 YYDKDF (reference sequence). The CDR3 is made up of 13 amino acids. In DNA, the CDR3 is TGTGCCACCAGCAGAGGGGTTGGTGAAAAACTGTTTTTT. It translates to CATSRGVGEKLFF. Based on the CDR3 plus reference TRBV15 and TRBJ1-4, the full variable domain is DAMVIQNPRYQVTQFGKPVTLSCSQTLNHNVMYWYQQKSSQAPKLLFHYYDKDFNNEADTPDNFQSRRPNTSFCFLDIRSPGLGDTAMYLCATSRGVGEKLFFGSGTQLSVL.

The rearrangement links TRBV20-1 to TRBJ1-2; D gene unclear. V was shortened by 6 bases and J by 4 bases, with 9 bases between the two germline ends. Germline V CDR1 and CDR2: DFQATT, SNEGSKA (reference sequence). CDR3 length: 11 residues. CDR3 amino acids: CSAGMTYGYTF. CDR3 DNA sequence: TGCAGTGCCGGGATGACCTATGGCTACACCTTC.

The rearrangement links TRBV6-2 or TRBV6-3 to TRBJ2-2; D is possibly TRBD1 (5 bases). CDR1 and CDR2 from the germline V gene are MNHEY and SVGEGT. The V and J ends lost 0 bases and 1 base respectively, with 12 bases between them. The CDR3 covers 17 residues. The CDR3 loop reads CASSYSWGSENTGELFF. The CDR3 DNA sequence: TGTGCCAGCAGTTACTCCTGGGGCTCCGAGAACACCGGGGAGCTGTTTTTT.

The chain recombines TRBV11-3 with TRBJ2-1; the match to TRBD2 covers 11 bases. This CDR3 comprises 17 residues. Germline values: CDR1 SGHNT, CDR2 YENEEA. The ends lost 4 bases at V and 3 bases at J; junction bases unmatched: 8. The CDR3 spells CASSSRRTSGFYNEQFF. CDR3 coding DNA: TGTGCCAGCAGCTCCAGAAGGACTAGCGGGTTCTACAATGAGCAGTTCTTC.

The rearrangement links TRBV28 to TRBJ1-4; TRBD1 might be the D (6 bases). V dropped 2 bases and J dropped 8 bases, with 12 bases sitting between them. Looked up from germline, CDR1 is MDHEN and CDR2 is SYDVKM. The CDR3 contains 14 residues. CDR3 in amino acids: CASSLKGVGEKLFF. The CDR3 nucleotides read TGTGCCAGCAGTTTAAAGGGGGTGGGAGAAAAACTGTTTTTT.

The CDR3 spells CASAAADYNEQFF. The CDR3 DNA is TGTGCCAGCGCCGCGGCGGATTACAATGAGCAGTTCTTC. This chain links TRBV21-1 with TRBJ2-1. TRBV21-1 corresponds to a pseudogene. CDR3 length equals 13 residues.

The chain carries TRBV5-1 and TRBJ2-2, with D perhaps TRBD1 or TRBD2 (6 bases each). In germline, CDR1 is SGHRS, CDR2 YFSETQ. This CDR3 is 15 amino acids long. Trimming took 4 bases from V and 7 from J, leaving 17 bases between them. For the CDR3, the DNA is TGCGCCAGCAGCCGTGGTGGGGGGCGCATCGGGGAGCTGTTTTTT. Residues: CASSRGGGRIGELFF.

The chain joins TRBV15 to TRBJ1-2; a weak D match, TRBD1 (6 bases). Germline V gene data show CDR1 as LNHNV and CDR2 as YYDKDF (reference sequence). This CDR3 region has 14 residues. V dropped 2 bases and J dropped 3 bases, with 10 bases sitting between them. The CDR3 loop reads CATSRQGTYYGYTF. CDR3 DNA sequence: TGTGCCACCAGCAGACAGGGGACCTACTATGGCTACACCTTC.

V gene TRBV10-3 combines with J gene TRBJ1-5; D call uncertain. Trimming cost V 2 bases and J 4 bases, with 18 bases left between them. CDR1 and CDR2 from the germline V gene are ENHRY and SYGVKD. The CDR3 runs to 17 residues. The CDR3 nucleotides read TGTGCCATCAGTGAGACCCTACGGCGGGATAAGAATCAGCCCCAGCATTTT. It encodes CAISETLRRDKNQPQHF.

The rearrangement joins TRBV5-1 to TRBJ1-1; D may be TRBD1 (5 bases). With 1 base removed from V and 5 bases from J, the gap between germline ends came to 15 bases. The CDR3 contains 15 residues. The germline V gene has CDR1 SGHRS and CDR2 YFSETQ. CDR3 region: CASSLTQGSVTEAFF. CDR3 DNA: TGCGCCAGCAGCTTGACTCAGGGTTCGGTTACTGAAGCTTTCTTT.

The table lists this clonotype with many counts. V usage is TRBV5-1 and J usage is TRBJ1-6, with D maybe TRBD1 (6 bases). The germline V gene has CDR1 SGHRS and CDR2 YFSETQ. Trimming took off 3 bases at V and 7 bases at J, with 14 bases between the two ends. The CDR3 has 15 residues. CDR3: CASSSGQVDNSPLHF. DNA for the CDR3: TGCGCCAGCAGCTCGGGACAAGTGGACAATTCACCCCTCCACTTT.

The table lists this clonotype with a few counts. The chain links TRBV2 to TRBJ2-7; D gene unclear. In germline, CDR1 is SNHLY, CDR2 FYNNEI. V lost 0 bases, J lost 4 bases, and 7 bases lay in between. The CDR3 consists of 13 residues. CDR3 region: CASSEALTYEQYF. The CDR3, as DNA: TGTGCCAGCAGTGAAGCGTTGACTTACGAGCAGTACTTC.

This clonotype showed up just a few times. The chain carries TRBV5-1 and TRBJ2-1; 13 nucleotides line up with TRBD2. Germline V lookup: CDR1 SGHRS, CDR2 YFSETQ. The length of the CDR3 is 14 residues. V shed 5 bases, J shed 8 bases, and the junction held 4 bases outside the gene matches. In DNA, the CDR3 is TGCGCCAGCAGGGAACTAGCGGGGGGGCATGAGCAGTTCTTC. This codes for CASRELAGGHEQFF.